The 19 T cell receptor beta chains reported below all come from one sample, sequenced in a study of T cell responses to AZD1222 COVID-19 vaccine (dated by TCRdb to the early 2020s). The library was obtained by the immunoSEQ multiplex PCR assay. As stored in TCRdb, this immuneACCESS dataset retains in-frame rearrangements with V and J assigned. A fraction of the clones does not appear; measured against another copy, unresolved V genes explain less than half of the discrepancy, and the remainder lacks a known reason. Within this sample are 150,000 or so clones, with around 93% of them counted one time only. The biggest ten clones account for over 7.5% of the sample. The meaning of the sample's time point label: baseline before first vaccination. This specimen was peripheral blood, taken on day 0 of AZD1222 vaccination. The source of these receptors is an adult in good health.

The rearrangement uses TRBV19 and TRBJ1-2; D remains ambiguous. CDR1 and CDR2 from the germline V gene are LNHDA and SQIVND (reference sequence). Trimming removed 9 bases from V and 5 bases from J, with 10 bases in between. The CDR3 spans 11 residues. The CDR3 loop is CASQNIYGYTF. As DNA, the CDR3 is TGTGCCAGCCAAAATATTTATGGCTACACCTTC.

The V gene is TRBV25-1, the J gene TRBJ1-5, with D tentatively TRBD1 (5 bases). The CDR3 has 13 amino acids. Germline V gene lookup returns CDR1 MGHDK and CDR2 SYGVNS. V was trimmed by 4 bases and J by 4 bases, leaving 8 bases between them. CDR3 in amino acids: CASSGQTNQPQHF. CDR3 coding DNA: TGTGCCAGCAGTGGACAGACGAATCAGCCCCAGCATTTT. Full variable domain (outside the CDR3, taken from reference TRBV25-1 and TRBJ1-5): EADIYQTPRYLVIGTGKKITLECSQTMGHDKMYWYQQDPGMELHLIHYSYGVNSTEKGDLSSESTVSRIRTEHFPLTLESARPSHTSQYLCASSGQTNQPQHFGDGTRLSIL.

The chain joins TRBV28 to TRBJ1-2, with no clear D. Germline V gene sequence: CDR1 MDHEN, CDR2 SYDVKM. The germline V and J ends were trimmed by 5 bases and 8 bases, with 15 bases remaining between them. The CDR3 totals 13 residues. CDR3 DNA: TGTGCCAGCAGTCCCCCTCTACTAGTGGGCTACACCTTC. This sequence encodes CASSPPLLVGYTF.

The rearrangement joins TRBV19 to TRBJ1-1; no definite D call. Trimming pared 6 bases from V and 3 bases from J, leaving 11 bases between. The CDR3 covers 13 residues. The V gene's germline CDR1 is LNHDA and CDR2 SQIVND (reference sequence). This CDR3 reads CASSRTVYTEAFF. The DNA of the CDR3 is TGTGCCAGTAGCCGGACCGTCTACACTGAAGCTTTCTTT.

The rearrangement uses TRBV18 and TRBJ2-1; D tentatively fits TRBD1 or TRBD2 (5 bases each). Germline CDR1 reads KGHSH; CDR2 reads LQKENI. V was pared by 2 bases and J by 10 bases, with 18 bases between. The CDR3 is 15 residues long. DNA of the CDR3: TGTGCCAGCTCACCATGGGCGCAGGGAGTATGGGAGCAGTTCTTC. Amino acids: CASSPWAQGVWEQFF.

This chain joins TRBV19 and TRBJ2-2; 7 bases agree with TRBD1. J lost 2 bases, V lost 3 bases, and 6 bases had no gene match. Germline V lookup: CDR1 LNHDA, CDR2 SQIVND (reference sequence). The CDR3 has 16 amino acids. This chain's CDR3 is CASSIYTGVNTGELFF. The CDR3 bases are TGTGCCAGTAGTATTTACACAGGGGTTAACACCGGGGAGCTGTTTTTT.

V gene TRBV7-9 combines with J gene TRBJ1-5; no definite D call. Per the germline V gene, CDR1 is SEHNR and CDR2 is FQNEAQ (reference sequence). Deletions cut 5 bases from V and 4 bases from J, with 9 bases between. This CDR3 is 13 amino acids long. DNA for the CDR3: TGTGCCAGCAGCGCTGGCACGAATCAGCCCCAGCATTTT. Translated: CASSAGTNQPQHF. The full variable domain, with the rest looked up from reference TRBV7-9 and TRBJ1-5, is DTGVSQNPRHKITKRGQNVTFRCDPISEHNRLYWYRQTLGQGPEFLTYFQNEAQLEKSRLLSDRFSAERPKGSFSTLEIQRTEQGDSAMYLCASSAGTNQPQHFGDGTRLSIL.

This clone appeared once. The chain combines TRBV25-1 with TRBJ1-1; D is uncertain. V was pared by 1 base and J by 2 bases, with 8 bases between. Germline CDR1 reads MGHDK; CDR2 reads SYGVNS. The length of the CDR3 is 14 residues. The CDR3: CASSEWASNTEAFF. In nucleotides, the CDR3 is TGTGCCAGCAGTGAATGGGCCAGTAACACTGAAGCTTTCTTT.

This chain joins TRBV6-5 and TRBJ1-3; D may be TRBD1 (6 bases). Germline lookup yields CDR1 MNHEY and CDR2 SVGAGI. This CDR3 comprises 15 residues. V shed 8 bases and J shed 0 bases, with 14 bases lying between them. The CDR3 is CASGPTGNSGNTIYF. The CDR3 DNA is TGTGCCAGCGGTCCAACAGGGAACTCTGGAAACACCATATATTTT.

The chain employs TRBV10-3 and TRBJ1-2; D may be TRBD1 (5 bases). This CDR3 is 14 amino acids long. Per the germline V gene, CDR1 is ENHRY and CDR2 is SYGVKD. Trimming stripped 3 bases from V and 4 bases from J, with 12 bases between. CDR3 nucleotide sequence: TGTGCCATCAGTGATGGGGGATGGGGCTATGGCTACACCTTC. Encoded protein: CAISDGGWGYGYTF.

The table lists this clone with a count of one. The gene calls are TRBV19 and TRBJ2-5; D unresolved. Germline CDR1 LNHDA, CDR2 SQIVND (reference sequence). CDR3 length: 13 residues. V was pared by 5 bases and J by 2 bases, with 9 bases between. CDR3 in amino acids: CASSLEFQETQYF. DNA for the CDR3: TGTGCCAGTAGTCTCGAATTTCAAGAGACCCAGTACTTC.

This chain connects TRBV7-2 to TRBJ2-7, with no clear D. Germline values: CDR1 SGHTA, CDR2 FQGNSA. This CDR3 is 14 amino acids long. The V gene lost 1 base and the J gene lost 3 bases, with 10 bases spanning the gap. The CDR3 spells CASSLDSIDYEQYF. As DNA, the CDR3 is TGTGCCAGCAGCTTAGACAGTATAGACTACGAGCAGTACTTC.

The gene calls are TRBV2 and TRBJ1-2; D might be TRBD1 (6 bases). The germline gives CDR1 SNHLY, CDR2 FYNNEI. V lost 6 bases and J lost 5, with 34 bases in between. The CDR3 length is 20 residues. The CDR3 reads CASSPTRQLGRTDRGYGYTF. In nucleotides, the CDR3 is TGTGCCAGCAGCCCCACTCGACAACTGGGGAGGACAGACCGCGGGTATGGCTACACCTTC.

This clone showed up just once. The chain links TRBV29-1 to TRBJ2-5, with D tentatively TRBD1 (6 bases). Per germline, CDR1 SQVTM and CDR2 ANQGSEA. Trimming took 4 bases from V and 5 from J, leaving 14 bases between them. The CDR3 is 13 amino acids. The CDR3 loop reads CSVATRGRETQYF. The CDR3 region has the DNA TGCAGCGTTGCCACCAGGGGTCGGGAGACCCAGTACTTC.

This chain links TRBV4-2 with TRBJ1-2, with no clear D. Germline CDR1 reads LGHNA; CDR2 reads YNFKEQ. V lost 1 base to trimming and J lost 1 base, with 10 bases between them. This CDR3 is 15 amino acids long. The CDR3, as DNA: TGTGCCAGCAGCCAAGGCGAAGGTCTTAACTATGGCTACACCTTC. It encodes CASSQGEGLNYGYTF.

V is TRBV4-2 and J is TRBJ2-7, with D possibly TRBD2 on 6 matching bases. The V and J ends lost 0 bases and 3 bases respectively, with 12 bases between them. The germline V gene encodes CDR1 LGHNA and CDR2 YNFKEQ. The CDR3 has 15 residues. This chain's CDR3 is CASSQDAGQNYEQYF. The CDR3 DNA reads as TGTGCCAGCAGCCAAGATGCGGGGCAGAACTACGAGCAGTACTTC.

The J gene is TRBJ1-1, the V gene TRBV19, with TRBD1 identical over 7 bases. V shed 3 bases, J shed 4 bases, and the junction held 8 bases outside the gene matches. The CDR3 runs to 15 residues. From germline, CDR1 is LNHDA and CDR2 SQIVND (reference sequence). CDR3 region: CASSIGTGVSTEAFF. The CDR3 bases are TGTGCCAGTAGTATTGGCACAGGGGTTAGCACTGAAGCTTTCTTT.

The chain couples TRBV9 to TRBJ1-6; weak D call: TRBD1 (5 bases). Germline loops: CDR1 SGDLS, CDR2 YYNGEE. The CDR3 totals 13 residues. V lost 3 bases, J lost 10 bases, and 11 bases lay in between. CDR3 DNA sequence: TGTGCCAGCAGCGGTGATCCAGGGTCACCCCTCCACTTT. Translated, it gives CASSGDPGSPLHF. Based on the CDR3 plus reference TRBV9 and TRBJ1-6, the full variable domain is DSGVTQTPKHLITATGQRVTLRCSPRSGDLSVYWYQQSLDQGLQFLIQYYNGEERAKGNILERFSAQQFPDLHSELNLSSLELGDSALYFCASSGDPGSPLHFGNGTRLTVT.

The chain uses TRBV2 and TRBJ2-2, with D possibly called TRBD1 or TRBD2 (5 bases each). CDR3 length: 13 residues. Germline lookup yields CDR1 SNHLY and CDR2 FYNNEI. V gave up 10 bases and J gave up 6 bases, with 15 bases separating them. CDR3 sequence (DNA): TGTGCCACCAAAGGGGAGTTGGCCGGGGAGCTGTTTTTT. Translated: CATKGELAGELFF.